This TCR beta chain emerged from a study of T cell repertoires in cytomegalovirus infection. Study-level information: Public TCR beta signatures indicated both CMV infection and matching HLA type. Study-level points and caveats: There were HLA-C-restricted CMV-specific TCR beta clonotypes dominating the ex vivo response.

Germline-derived CDR1 and CDR2 are LNHDA and SQIVND (reference sequence). V dropped 3 bases and J dropped 0 bases, with 13 bases sitting between them. This CDR3 has 16 amino acids. In its sample, this clonotype was seen a few times. What it recognizes is unknown. TCRdb passed the reads through MiXCR, listing each CDR3 protein once. Among more than 200,000 distinct CDR3 sequences listed, over 8% were seen once. The clonotype comes from a human donor in good health (CMV status not recorded). Some clones in this sample may be carry-over from other donors' samples. The J gene is TRBJ2-3, the V gene TRBV19, with D hard to call. Material for sequencing was PBMCs. The CDR3 sequence is CASSIGDTPSTDTQYF. The CDR3 DNA is TGTGCCAGTAGTATTGGAGACACCCCTAGCACAGATACGCAGTATTTT.